Included here is one T cell receptor beta chain sequence, with context. Its specificity is not known. Trimming cost V 1 base and J 3 bases, with 11 bases left between them. This CDR3 has 15 residues. CDR1 is MGHRA and CDR2 is YSYEKL in the germline V gene. This record belongs to a study of T-cell reconstitution after alpha-beta-depleted transplantation in children. Overall study findings and caveats: Among T cells one year after transplant, newly produced cells accounted for most counts and diversity.

As it was prepared, the TCRbeta library received unique molecular identifiers. TCRdb ran MiXCR on the PCR reads and lists one entry per CDR3 protein. The sample lists 300,000 to 400,000 distinct CDR3 sequences, around 25% occurring once. The chain has TRBV4-1 and TRBJ2-3; D not resolved. This specimen was PBMCs, mostly from graft donor cells, taken 180 days after TCRalphabeta/CD19-depleted stem cell transplant. The TCR comes from a male patient younger than 18 who had a stem cell transplant for acute lymphoblastic leukemia, so the T cells may come from the graft donor. This CDR3 is CASSQAIGPTDTQYF. Here the CDR3 DNA reads TGCGCCAGCAGCCAAGCGATAGGCCCAACAGATACGCAGTATTTT.